One and the same sample provided the 10 T cell receptor beta chains below, sequenced in a study of tumor T cells in aggressive B-cell lymphoma. The table came from immunoSEQ multiplex PCR; TCRdb's copy has only in-frame clones and leaves some out. Here the sample spans fewer than 2,000 clones, approximately 95% being singletons. Input material: tumor tissue. All receptors derive from an adult with diffuse large B cell lymphoma.

The chain combines TRBV2 with TRBJ2-4, with 11 bases identical to TRBD2. The CDR3 has 18 amino acids. CDR1 and CDR2 (germline): SNHLY, FYNNEI. Unmatched junction bases numbered 8, after V lost 4 bases and J lost 0 bases. The CDR3 loop is CASSGTSGRSRAKNIQYF. Here the CDR3 DNA reads TGTGCCAGCAGTGGAACTAGCGGGAGATCAAGAGCCAAAAACATTCAGTACTTC.

V gene TRBV7-9 combines with J gene TRBJ2-5, with D maybe TRBD1 (5 bases). CDR1 is SEHNR, CDR2 FQNEAQ, per germline (reference sequence). Trimming cost V 3 bases and J 2 bases, with 13 bases left between them. The CDR3 runs to 15 residues. The CDR3, as DNA: TGTGCCAGCAGCTTGCAGGGCGGTGGACAAGAGACCCAGTACTTC. It encodes CASSLQGGGQETQYF.

This chain uses TRBV7-2 with TRBJ2-5, with a weak D call TRBD1 (5 bases). The CDR3 is made up of 14 amino acids. V lost 1 base to trimming and J lost 4 bases, with 10 bases between them. In germline, CDR1 is SGHTA, CDR2 FQGNSA. CDR3 protein: CASSLGVGRETQYF. The CDR3 DNA reads TGTGCCAGCAGCTTAGGGGTGGGGCGAGAGACCCAGTACTTC.

The chain joins TRBV4-2 to TRBJ2-5, with 12 nucleotides matching TRBD2. The CDR3 extends over 15 amino acids. V dropped 5 bases and J dropped 6; count of bases not matched to a gene: 7. The germline V gene has CDR1 LGHNA and CDR2 YNFKEQ. Written as DNA, the CDR3 is TGTGCCAGCAGCGCTGGACTAGCGGGACAAAAGACCCAGTACTTC. It yields the protein CASSAGLAGQKTQYF.

The chain uses TRBV7-9 and TRBJ1-2; the D gene is possibly TRBD1 (5 bases). Trimming cost V 5 bases and J 6 bases, with 13 bases left between them. CDR1 SEHNR and CDR2 FQNEAQ come from the germline V gene (reference sequence). This CDR3 contains 13 residues. CDR3 in amino acids: CASSTMARDGYTF. CDR3 DNA: TGTGCCAGCAGCACGATGGCCAGGGATGGCTACACCTTC.

J is TRBJ1-1 and V is TRBV20-1; no clear D. The CDR3 loop spans 10 amino acids. Germline V CDR1 and CDR2: DFQATT, SNEGSKA (reference sequence). DNA of the CDR3: TGCAGGGTGGCGAACACTGAAGCTTTCTTT. Translated: CRVANTEAFF.

The chain combines TRBV5-8 with TRBJ1-1; no reliable D call. Germline assignment: CDR1 SGHTS and CDR2 YDEGEE. Trimming took off 5 bases at V and 5 bases at J, with 7 bases between the two ends. This CDR3 comprises 11 residues. The DNA of the CDR3 is TGTGCCAGCAGTAGCCGAACTGAAGCTTTCTTT. Translating it yields CASSSRTEAFF.

The V gene is TRBV4-1, the J gene TRBJ2-1, with D maybe TRBD2 (5 bases). The CDR3 sequence is 17 residues long. V dropped 4 bases and J dropped 0 bases, with 16 bases sitting between them. Germline V gene data show CDR1 as MGHRA and CDR2 as YSYEKL. CDR3 in amino acids: CASSRFGADDSYNEQFF. In nucleotides, the CDR3 is TGCGCCAGCAGCCGCTTTGGAGCGGATGACTCCTACAATGAGCAGTTCTTC.

The chain uses TRBV27 and TRBJ1-5, with 8 bases that match TRBD1. The CDR3 consists of 14 residues. Germline V gives CDR1 MNHEY, CDR2 SMNVEV (reference sequence). Unmatched junction bases numbered 10, after V lost 5 bases and J lost 10 bases. The chain's CDR3 is CASSIAGGAGPQHF. The DNA for the CDR3 is TGTGCCAGCAGTATTGCAGGGGGCGCGGGACCCCAGCATTTT.

This chain links TRBV6-6 with TRBJ2-1, with 11 bases that match TRBD2. There are 16 residues in the CDR3. J was trimmed by 6 bases and V by 4 bases; bases with no gene match: 8. The germline V gene encodes CDR1 MNHNY and CDR2 SVGAGI (reference sequence). DNA for the CDR3: TGTGCCAGCAGTTCACTAGCGGGAGTCGGATCCAATGAGCAGTTCTTC. This gives the protein CASSSLAGVGSNEQFF.